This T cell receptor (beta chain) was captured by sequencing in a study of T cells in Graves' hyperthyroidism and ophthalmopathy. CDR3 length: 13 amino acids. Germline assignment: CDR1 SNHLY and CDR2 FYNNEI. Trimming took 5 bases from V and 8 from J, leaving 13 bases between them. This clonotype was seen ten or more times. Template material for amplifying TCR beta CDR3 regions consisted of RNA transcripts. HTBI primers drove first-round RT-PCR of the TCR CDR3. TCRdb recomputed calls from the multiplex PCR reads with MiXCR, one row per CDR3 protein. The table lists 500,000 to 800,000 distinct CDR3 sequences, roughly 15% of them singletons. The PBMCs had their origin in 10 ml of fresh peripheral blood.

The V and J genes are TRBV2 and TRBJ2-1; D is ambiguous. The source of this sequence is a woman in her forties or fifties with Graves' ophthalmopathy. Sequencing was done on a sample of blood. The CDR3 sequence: CASSYLGIDEQFF. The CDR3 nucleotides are TGTGCCAGCAGTTACTTAGGGATCGATGAGCAGTTCTTC.